This T cell receptor beta chain was captured in a study of control samples from healthy donors and cancer patients. Assay: immunoSEQ multiplex PCR; the TCRdb copy retains only in-frame clones and omits some. The sample holds around 120,000 clones; around 91% are singletons and the top ten take around 1.1%. This clone was observed once. Sequenced: PBMCs. This TCR came from a woman aged 45 to 65 with colorectal cancer.

For the CDR3, the DNA is TGTGCCTGGAGTGCCTGGGACGCCCGATTCCTCACCGGGGAGCTGTTTTTT. Residues: CAWSAWDARFLTGELFF. The gene calls are TRBV30 and TRBJ2-2; D is possibly TRBD1 or TRBD2 (5 bases each). The CDR3 length is 17 residues. From germline, CDR1 is GTSNPN and CDR2 SVGIG (reference sequence). Deletions cut 1 base from V and 4 bases from J, with 19 bases between. Variable domain in full (rest from reference TRBV30 and TRBJ2-2): SQTIHQWPATLVQPVGSPLSLECTVEGTSNPNLYWYRQAAGRGLQLLFYSVGIGQISSEVPQNLSASRPQDRQFILSSKKLLLSDSGFYLCAWSAWDARFLTGELFFGEGSRLTVL.